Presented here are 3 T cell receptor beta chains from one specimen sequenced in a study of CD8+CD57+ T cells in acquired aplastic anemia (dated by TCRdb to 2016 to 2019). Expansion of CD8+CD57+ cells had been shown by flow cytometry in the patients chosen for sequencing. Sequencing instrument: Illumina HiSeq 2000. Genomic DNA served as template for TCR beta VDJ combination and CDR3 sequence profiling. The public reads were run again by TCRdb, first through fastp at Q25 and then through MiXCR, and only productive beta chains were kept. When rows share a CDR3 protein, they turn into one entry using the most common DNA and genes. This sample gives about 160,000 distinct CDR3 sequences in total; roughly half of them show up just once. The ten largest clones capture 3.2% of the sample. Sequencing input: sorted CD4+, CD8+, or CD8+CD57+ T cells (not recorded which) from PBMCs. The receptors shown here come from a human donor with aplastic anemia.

CDR3 sequence reads: CASNQDFNEKLFF. The CDR3 DNA reads TGTGCCAGTAACCAGGACTTTAATGAAAAACTGTTTTTT. This chain connects TRBV19 to TRBJ1-4; D ambiguous. CDR1 and CDR2 from the germline V gene are LNHDA and SQIVND (reference sequence). Trimming pared 7 bases from V and 4 bases from J, leaving 10 bases between. The CDR3 consists of 13 residues.

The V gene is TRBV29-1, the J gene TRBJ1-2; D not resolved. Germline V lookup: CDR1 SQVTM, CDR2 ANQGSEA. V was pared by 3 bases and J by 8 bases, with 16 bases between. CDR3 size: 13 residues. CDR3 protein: CSVDQRVGVGYTF. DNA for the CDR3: TGCAGCGTTGACCAAAGAGTCGGGGTCGGCTACACCTTC.

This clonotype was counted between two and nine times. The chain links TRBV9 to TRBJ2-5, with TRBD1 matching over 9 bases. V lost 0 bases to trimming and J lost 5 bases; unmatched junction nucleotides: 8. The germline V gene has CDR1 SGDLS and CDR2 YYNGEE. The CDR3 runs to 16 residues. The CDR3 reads CASSVAGTGIIETQYF. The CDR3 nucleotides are TGTGCCAGCAGCGTAGCCGGGACAGGGATTATCGAGACCCAGTACTTC.